Presented here are 17 T cell receptor beta chains from one specimen sequenced in a study of blood T cell repertoires in COVID-19. TCRdb keeps only in-frame clones here, not all; method: immunoSEQ multiplex PCR. This sample yields around 110,000 clones, of which over 75% are seen a single time; 3.5% to 5.5% belongs to the top ten. The sample consisted of peripheral blood. The receptors were gathered from a woman between 70 and 85 years old with acute or convalescent COVID-19.

The chain joins TRBV3-1 (or the pseudogene TRBV3-2) to TRBJ1-2; TRBD1 might be the D (5 bases). Germline CDR1 and CDR2: LGHDT and YNNKEL (reference sequence). This CDR3 is built from 16 residues. The germline V and J ends were trimmed by 2 bases and 2 bases, with 15 bases remaining between them. CDR3 protein: CASSQRRAGYNYGYTF. CDR3 in DNA: TGTGCCAGCAGCCAAAGACGGGCAGGGTACAACTATGGCTACACCTTC.

The gene calls are TRBV2 and TRBJ2-2; 8 nucleotides line up with TRBD1. Trimming at V came to 5 bases and at J to 7 bases, leaving 9 bases not matched to a gene. This CDR3 spans 15 amino acids. Germline CDR1 reads SNHLY; CDR2 reads FYNNEI. The CDR3 loop reads CASSLETGAIGELFF. CDR3 DNA sequence: TGTGCCAGCAGTCTGGAGACAGGGGCAATCGGGGAGCTGTTTTTT.

The chain carries TRBV5-1 and TRBJ2-5; possible D gene TRBD1, 6 bases. Germline V gene sequence: CDR1 SGHRS, CDR2 YFSETQ. This CDR3 comprises 16 residues. Trimming shortened V by 4 bases and J by 2 bases, and 18 bases separated the two germline ends. Here the CDR3 DNA reads TGCGCCAGCAGCAACCCCGGGACACCATCGCAAGAGACCCAGTACTTC. Encoded protein: CASSNPGTPSQETQYF.

This chain links TRBV19 with TRBJ2-1; no firm D call. V gave up 8 bases and J gave up 0 bases, with 2 bases separating them. This CDR3 comprises 11 residues. CDR1 is LNHDA, CDR2 SQIVND, per germline (reference sequence). This CDR3 is CASRSYNEQFF. The CDR3 DNA reads TGTGCCAGTCGCTCCTACAATGAGCAGTTCTTC.

This clone was counted once. The genes are TRBV19 and TRBJ1-1, with 7 positions matching TRBD1. Per germline, CDR1 LNHDA and CDR2 SQIVND (reference sequence). Trimming removed 5 bases from V and 6 bases from J; junction bases left unmatched: 9. The CDR3 is 14 amino acids. The CDR3, as DNA: TGTGCCAGTAGTTTAAAAACCACAGGGGCTGAAGCTTTCTTT. Its translation: CASSLKTTGAEAFF.

The V call is TRBV4-3, the J call TRBJ2-3; 7 bases are shared with TRBD2. The junction had 10 bases not matched to a gene; V was cut back by 1 base and J by 0 bases. The CDR3 is 18 residues long. Germline V gene sequence: CDR1 LGHNA, CDR2 YSLEER. The DNA of the CDR3 is TGCGCCAGCAGCCAAGCTGTAGTAGGACTAGTAAGCACAGATACGCAGTATTTT. It is translated as CASSQAVVGLVSTDTQYF.

The chain recombines TRBV5-4 with TRBJ2-1; possible D gene TRBD1, 6 bases. The CDR3 consists of 13 residues. Germline loops: CDR1 SGHNT, CDR2 YYREEE (reference sequence). Trimming shortened V by 1 base and J by 8 bases, and 10 bases separated the two germline ends. In nucleotides, the CDR3 is TGTGCCAGCAGCTTGATAGGGGGTTATGAGCAGTTCTTC. This gives the protein CASSLIGGYEQFF.

This clone was seen a single time. This sequence joins TRBV18 and TRBJ2-2; D not resolved. Germline lookup yields CDR1 KGHSH and CDR2 LQKENI. V lost 2 bases and J lost 0, with 7 bases in between. The CDR3 is made up of 15 amino acids. The CDR3 here is CASSPSSTNTGELFF. The CDR3 DNA is TGTGCCAGCTCACCATCAAGCACGAACACCGGGGAGCTGTTTTTT. Together with reference TRBV18 and TRBJ2-2, the CDR3 gives the full variable domain: NAGVMQNPRHLVRRRGQEARLRCSPMKGHSHVYWYRQLPEEGLKFMVYLQKENIIDESGMPKERFSAEFPKEGPSILRIQQVVRGDSAAYFCASSPSSTNTGELFFGEGSRLTVL.

The chain links TRBV5-1 to TRBJ2-7; D is possibly TRBD1 (6 bases). Trimming stripped 5 bases from V and 2 bases from J, with 14 bases between. Germline-derived CDR1 and CDR2 are SGHRS and YFSETQ. The CDR3 covers 14 residues. The CDR3 region has the DNA TGCGCCAGCAGACCGGACCCAGGGGCCTACGAGCAGTACGTC. Encoded protein: CASRPDPGAYEQYV.

The chain carries TRBV21-1 and TRBJ1-5. TRBV21-1 is a listed pseudogene. This CDR3 has 17 residues. CDR3 coding DNA: TGTGCCAGCAGCCCTCAGGCTGGACGGGGACTCAATCAGCCCCAGCATTTT. Translating it yields CASSPQAGRGLNQPQHF.

The V gene is TRBV6-5, the J gene TRBJ2-3, with a weak D call TRBD2 (6 bases). Deletions cut 2 bases from V and 3 bases from J, with 15 bases between. The CDR3 loop spans 16 amino acids. Germline values: CDR1 MNHEY, CDR2 SVGAGI. This CDR3 reads CASSYRGGAATDTQYF. CDR3 nucleotides: TGTGCCAGCAGTTACAGGGGCGGGGCCGCGACAGATACGCAGTATTTT.

This clone was seen a single time. The V call is TRBV4-1, the J call TRBJ2-1; 7 bases align to TRBD2. Losses at the gene ends were 4 bases for V and 4 bases for J; bases not matched to a gene: 10. Germline assignment: CDR1 MGHRA and CDR2 YSYEKL. The CDR3 consists of 16 residues. This CDR3 is CASSLLGPSGYNEQFF. Here the CDR3 DNA reads TGCGCCAGCAGCCTCCTAGGTCCTAGCGGATACAATGAGCAGTTCTTC.

The chain links TRBV7-8 to TRBJ1-5, with D possibly TRBD1 on 6 matching bases. CDR3 size: 18 residues. Trimming removed 0 bases at V and 0 bases at J, with 15 bases between. Germline V CDR1 and CDR2: SGHVS, FQNEAQ. Here the CDR3 reads CASSLAIGGSYSNQPQHF. CDR3 bases: TGTGCCAGCAGCTTAGCGATAGGGGGATCTTATAGCAATCAGCCCCAGCATTTT.

This clone was seen only once. CDR3 DNA: TGTGCCAGCAGACCGGGGACAGGGTTCAATCAGCCCCAGCATTTT. Translating gives CASRPGTGFNQPQHF. V gene TRBV6-5 combines with J gene TRBJ1-5, with TRBD1 matching 9 bases. The CDR3 length is 15 residues. Trimming removed 6 bases from V and 3 bases from J; junction bases left unmatched: 6. The germline gives CDR1 MNHEY, CDR2 SVGAGI.

J is TRBJ1-5 and V is TRBV2, with 7 bases that match TRBD1. From germline, CDR1 is SNHLY and CDR2 FYNNEI. The CDR3 runs to 12 residues. The junction had 1 base not matched to a gene; V was cut back by 4 bases and J by 7 bases. Here the CDR3 reads CASSAGGQPQHF. The DNA for the CDR3 is TGTGCCAGCAGTGCAGGGGGGCAGCCCCAGCATTTT.

The V and J genes are TRBV5-4 and TRBJ2-1; 10 bases match TRBD1. V shed 5 bases, J shed 2 bases, and the junction held 4 bases outside the gene matches. The germline V gene has CDR1 SGHNT and CDR2 YYREEE (reference sequence). This CDR3 has 15 amino acids. CDR3 coding DNA: TGTGCCAGCAGAAGCGGGACAGGGGCCTACAATGAGCAGTTCTTC. It codes for CASRSGTGAYNEQFF.

This clone was seen more than once but under ten times. V is TRBV7-6 and J is TRBJ2-5; 7 bases line up with TRBD2. Germline trimming cut 5 bases from V and 5 bases from J; bases unmatched to any gene: 11. Germline V gene lookup returns CDR1 SGHVS and CDR2 FNYEAQ. The CDR3 is 15 amino acids. The CDR3 loop reads CASSNPRGDFETQYF. CDR3 nucleotide sequence: TGTGCCAGCAGCAACCCCCGGGGGGACTTCGAGACCCAGTACTTC.